Included here is one T cell receptor beta chain sequence, with context. Its antigen remains unknown. This record comes from a study of vaccination and CD4 T cells after COVID-19. Study-level background: Stimuli were overlapping spike peptide pools of SARS-CoV-2 and three common cold coronaviruses (HCoV-NL63, HCoV-OC43, HCoV-229E). Broader study findings: Only after vaccination were a median roughly 83% of convalescents' reactive clones seen.

An Oncomine TCR Beta short-read assay was used to sequence the DNA from cultured CD4+ T cells. One entry per CDR3 protein, called by TCRdb with MiXCR from the PCR reads. The sample holds under 2,500 distinct CDR3 sequences, roughly 46% seen once. Treatment noted: roughly 10-day PBMC culture with coronavirus spike peptide pools or control peptides (ViraFEST assay). Researchers collected the unexposed donor's CD4+ T cells before the COVID-19 pandemic (2011-2018). Trimming took 4 bases from V and 1 from J, leaving 16 bases between them. Germline V gene lookup returns CDR1 SGHDN and CDR2 FVKESK. The CDR3 is made up of 16 amino acids.

The receptor was derived from a human donor in good health. Material for sequencing was CD4+ T cells from blood, cultured in vitro. This chain uses TRBV14 with TRBJ2-5; unclear D gene. The DNA of the CDR3 is TGTGCCAGCAGCCCCTATTCCCACGGAGCCCAAGAGACCCAGTACTTC. As protein: CASSPYSHGAQETQYF.